The 29 T cell receptor beta chains given below trace back to one sample, sequenced in a study of identical twins. TCRdb used MiXCR to reprocess the 5' RACE reads, holding one entry per CDR3 protein. The table has more than 600,000 distinct CDR3 sequences, 15% to 20% seen once. This same sample was also taken into another study, of T cells expressing NK-cell markers.

The sample was PBMCs. These receptors originate from a young woman in good health.

The chain recombines TRBV14 with TRBJ2-3; D remains ambiguous. Germline V lookup: CDR1 SGHDN, CDR2 FVKESK. The CDR3 runs 12 residues. Trimming removed 4 bases from V and 6 bases from J, with 8 bases in between. The DNA of the CDR3 is TGTGCCAGCAGCCCGATTAGGGATACGCAGTATTTT. Its translation: CASSPIRDTQYF.

The V gene is TRBV20-1, the J gene TRBJ1-1, with unresolved D. The V end lost 4 bases, the J end lost 3 bases, and 18 bases lay between the germline ends. CDR1 and CDR2 from the germline V gene are DFQATT and SNEGSKA (reference sequence). CDR3 length equals 15 residues. CDR3 loop: CSAIDPTIHYTEAFF. CDR3 nucleotide sequence: TGCAGTGCTATTGACCCGACAATACACTACACTGAAGCTTTCTTT.

The rearrangement joins TRBV7-9 to TRBJ2-3; D is undetermined. The V gene lost 10 bases and the J gene lost 8 bases, with 13 bases spanning the gap. CDR3 size: 11 residues. Germline CDR1 reads SEHNR; CDR2 reads FQNEAQ (reference sequence). The CDR3 DNA sequence: TGTGCCACCCCCGGGCTTGGTACGCAGTATTTT. Translated: CATPGLGTQYF.

This clonotype appeared a few times. V and J are TRBV12-3 or TRBV12-4 and TRBJ1-1; a possible D gene is TRBD1 (6 bases). The CDR3 has 15 residues. Trimming pared 3 bases from V and 5 bases from J, leaving 16 bases between. CDR3: CASSFGQGRWTEAFF. CDR3 nucleotides: TGTGCCAGCAGTTTTGGTCAGGGGCGATGGACTGAAGCTTTCTTT.

This clonotype was counted at least ten times. The chain carries TRBV6-5 and TRBJ2-3; a possible D gene is TRBD1 (6 bases). The V gene lost 6 bases and the J gene lost 0 bases, with 10 bases spanning the gap. The CDR3 runs to 14 residues. Germline V CDR1 and CDR2: MNHEY, SVGAGI. This CDR3 is CASSYRDSTDTQYF. The CDR3 DNA follows: TGTGCCAGCAGCTACAGGGATAGCACAGATACGCAGTATTTT.

This rearrangement joins TRBV29-1 to TRBJ2-7, with D perhaps TRBD1 (6 bases). The germline gives CDR1 SQVTM, CDR2 ANQGSEA. This CDR3 spans 13 amino acids. V gave up 6 bases and J gave up 4 bases, with 16 bases separating them. The CDR3 nucleotides are TGCAGCGTAGAAACAGGGTCCCGGTACGAGCAGTACTTC. Residues: CSVETGSRYEQYF.

This clonotype was observed many times. This rearrangement joins TRBV12-3 or TRBV12-4 to TRBJ2-7, with D perhaps TRBD2 (5 bases). This CDR3 comprises 13 residues. Trimming cost V 5 bases and J 2 bases, with 10 bases left between them. The CDR3 nucleotides read TGTGCCAGCAGTCCTGGACTCCCCTACGAGCAGTACTTC. It codes for CASSPGLPYEQYF.

V and J are TRBV20-1 and TRBJ2-4; tentatively, D is TRBD1 (7 bases). Germline V gene lookup returns CDR1 DFQATT and CDR2 SNEGSKA (reference sequence). The CDR3 loop spans 14 amino acids. V was shortened by 5 bases and J by 0 bases, with 11 bases between the two germline ends. This CDR3 reads CSAGGGLAKNIQYF. The CDR3 nucleotides read TGCAGTGCTGGAGGGGGCCTAGCCAAAAACATTCAGTACTTC.

The chain is built from TRBV5-1 and TRBJ1-1; no definite D call. Germline CDR1 reads SGHRS; CDR2 reads YFSETQ. This CDR3 has 14 residues. V lost 2 bases and J lost 1, with 9 bases in between. CDR3 loop: CASSFAHANTEAFF. The CDR3 DNA is TGCGCCAGCAGCTTCGCGCACGCGAACACTGAAGCTTTCTTT. The variable domain in full, completed from reference TRBV5-1 and TRBJ1-1, reads KAGVTQTPRYLIKTRGQQVTLSCSPISGHRSVSWYQQTPGQGLQFLFEYFSETQRNKGNFPGRFSGRQFSNSRSEMNVSTLELGDSALYLCASSFAHANTEAFFGQGTRLTVV.

The rearrangement links TRBV12-3 or TRBV12-4 to TRBJ2-2; no clear D. V lost 7 bases and J lost 1, with 10 bases in between. The length of the CDR3 is 14 residues. CDR3 in DNA: TGTGCCAGCATGACCCATCTGAACACCGGGGAGCTGTTTTTT. Protein sequence: CASMTHLNTGELFF.

V usage is TRBV7-4 and J usage is TRBJ1-1; a possible D gene is TRBD1 (5 bases). The CDR3 is 14 amino acids. Germline V CDR1 and CDR2: SGHVT, SQSDAQ. V lost 1 base to trimming and J lost 10 bases, with 16 bases between them. As DNA, the CDR3 is TGTGCCAGCAGCTTAGTGTGGGGCCAGGTTGTAGCTTTCTTT. This encodes CASSLVWGQVVAFF.

The chain carries TRBV12-3 or TRBV12-4 and TRBJ2-7, with D unresolved. The CDR3 has 12 amino acids. With 3 bases removed from V and 5 bases from J, the gap between germline ends came to 8 bases. The CDR3, as DNA: TGTGCCAGCAGTTTCGTCCTAAACGAGCAGTACTTC. Translation gives CASSFVLNEQYF.

This clonotype occurred a few times. V is TRBV5-1 and J is TRBJ2-2; D gene ambiguous. CDR3 size: 16 residues. Per germline, CDR1 SGHRS and CDR2 YFSETQ. The V end lost 7 bases, the J end lost 0 bases, and 16 bases lay between the germline ends. In DNA, the CDR3 is TGCGCCAGCGGCTCTCCTTTAGGTCCGAACACCGGGGAGCTGTTTTTT. Amino acids: CASGSPLGPNTGELFF.

This clonotype was seen only a few times. This sequence joins TRBV12-3 or TRBV12-4 and TRBJ1-1, with no clear D. The CDR3 has 14 amino acids. V was pared by 6 bases and J by 3 bases, with 14 bases between. The CDR3 DNA sequence: TGTGCCAGCAGCCGCTGGGTAGTGGACACTGAAGCTTTCTTT. It yields the protein CASSRWVVDTEAFF.

The CDR3 DNA follows: TGTGCCAGCAGCCAAGATAGGGACAGGCAGGTGGAGACCCAGTACTTC. It is translated as CASSQDRDRQVETQYF. The chain links TRBV14 to TRBJ2-5, with 8 bases aligning to TRBD1. This CDR3 has 16 amino acids. With 0 bases clipped from V and 5 bases from J, the junction kept 8 bases outside the gene matches. Germline V CDR1 and CDR2: SGHDN, FVKESK.

The chain combines TRBV5-4 with TRBJ2-1, with D perhaps TRBD2 (5 bases). The V gene's germline CDR1 is SGHNT and CDR2 YYREEE (reference sequence). The CDR3 has 13 residues. V was trimmed by 9 bases and J by 4 bases, leaving 14 bases between them. CDR3 residues: CAIQNRDYNEQFF. The DNA of the CDR3 is TGTGCCATCCAAAACCGGGATTACAATGAGCAGTTCTTC.

The CDR3 spells CATSISRASHEQYF. The CDR3, as DNA: TGTGCCACCAGCATATCTAGGGCTAGCCACGAGCAGTACTTC. This chain joins TRBV15 and TRBJ2-7, with D perhaps TRBD2 (5 bases). There are 14 residues in the CDR3. The V end was cut by 4 bases, the J end by 5 bases, with 15 bases between. The germline V gene has CDR1 LNHNV and CDR2 YYDKDF (reference sequence).

Only a few counts were recorded for this clonotype. This chain uses TRBV18 with TRBJ2-3, with a possible D match to TRBD1 (6 bases). V was shortened by 3 bases and J by 0 bases, with 10 bases between the two germline ends. The CDR3 totals 15 residues. Germline V gene sequence: CDR1 KGHSH, CDR2 LQKENI. CDR3 protein: CASSPRDKSTDTQYF. CDR3 DNA sequence: TGTGCCAGCTCACCCCGGGACAAGAGCACAGATACGCAGTATTTT.

The chain links TRBV6-1 to TRBJ2-2; a possible D gene is TRBD2 (5 bases). Per germline, CDR1 MNHNS and CDR2 SASEGT. Trimming shortened V by 5 bases and J by 3 bases, and 13 bases separated the two germline ends. CDR3 size: 15 residues. CDR3 coding DNA: TGTGCCAGCAGTAGGCAGGACTCCTACACCGGGGAGCTGTTTTTT. The encoded protein is CASSRQDSYTGELFF.

The chain has TRBV7-8 and TRBJ1-3; D is unresolved. Trimming shortened V by 6 bases and J by 4 bases, and 19 bases separated the two germline ends. Germline lookup yields CDR1 SGHVS and CDR2 FQNEAQ. The CDR3 has 16 residues. CDR3 region: CASSSRRLDIGNTIYF. As DNA, the CDR3 is TGTGCCAGCAGTAGTAGGAGACTCGATATAGGAAACACCATATATTTT.

This sequence joins TRBV7-9 and TRBJ2-5; maybe TRBD2 (5 bases). The V gene lost 1 base and the J gene lost 5 bases, with 14 bases spanning the gap. This CDR3 is built from 15 residues. The germline V gene has CDR1 SEHNR and CDR2 FQNEAQ (reference sequence). This CDR3 reads CASSLGLAGLETQYF. CDR3 nucleotide sequence: TGTGCCAGCAGCTTAGGGCTAGCTGGCCTGGAGACCCAGTACTTC.

This clonotype has a handful of counts. The chain employs TRBV5-1 and TRBJ2-3; D is tentatively TRBD1 or TRBD2 (6 bases each). CDR1 is SGHRS and CDR2 is YFSETQ in the germline V gene. This CDR3 has 15 residues. V dropped 4 bases and J dropped 0 bases, with 12 bases sitting between them. The CDR3, as DNA: TGCGCCAGCAGCGACCCGGGGGCGAGCACAGATACGCAGTATTTT. Amino acids: CASSDPGASTDTQYF.

There are a few counts of this clonotype. J is TRBJ1-5 and V is TRBV20-1, with D perhaps matching TRBD1 (5 bases). This CDR3 comprises 14 residues. The V end was cut by 1 base, the J end by 3 bases, with 10 bases between. The germline gives CDR1 DFQATT, CDR2 SNEGSKA (reference sequence). The CDR3 loop is CSARGGHHNQPQHF. CDR3 DNA: TGCAGTGCTAGAGGCGGACACCACAATCAGCCCCAGCATTTT.

This clonotype has just a few counts. The rearrangement joins TRBV6-5 to TRBJ2-1; D gene unclear. The CDR3 spans 16 residues. Trimming took off 2 bases at V and 0 bases at J, with 11 bases between the two ends. Germline CDR1 reads MNHEY; CDR2 reads SVGAGI. CDR3 in amino acids: CASSYGWAGSYNEQFF. For the CDR3, the DNA is TGTGCCAGCAGTTACGGCTGGGCTGGCTCCTACAATGAGCAGTTCTTC.

The chain has TRBV25-1 and TRBJ2-7; 9 bases line up with TRBD2. Germline V gene lookup returns CDR1 MGHDK and CDR2 SYGVNS. This CDR3 spans 16 amino acids. With 3 bases clipped from V and 3 bases from J, the junction kept 9 bases outside the gene matches. CDR3 protein: CASSDPRSGGDYEQYF. The CDR3 nucleotides read TGTGCCAGCAGTGACCCGCGTAGCGGGGGCGACTACGAGCAGTACTTC.

This chain connects TRBV7-9 to TRBJ2-5; D uncertain. Germline V gives CDR1 SEHNR, CDR2 FQNEAQ (reference sequence). Trimming shortened V by 5 bases and J by 5 bases, and 12 bases separated the two germline ends. The CDR3 runs to 13 residues. The CDR3 protein is CASSILGQETQYF. CDR3 coding DNA: TGTGCCAGCAGCATCCTTGGCCAGGAGACCCAGTACTTC.

The rearrangement uses TRBV29-1 and TRBJ2-5; TRBD1 agrees at 7 bases. The V gene's germline CDR1 is SQVTM and CDR2 ANQGSEA. Trimming removed 3 bases from V and 4 bases from J; junction bases left unmatched: 20. The CDR3 has 18 amino acids. As DNA, the CDR3 is TGCAGCGTTGATGGGGCAGGGGGAACAAGCCTCCAAGGAGAGACCCAGTACTTC. It codes for CSVDGAGGTSLQGETQYF. The whole variable domain, filled in from reference TRBV29-1 and TRBJ2-5, reads SAVISQKPSRDICQRGTSLTIQCQVDSQVTMMFWYRQQPGQSLTLIATANQGSEATYESGFVIDKFPISRPNLTFSTLTVSNMSPEDSSIYLCSVDGAGGTSLQGETQYFGPGTRLLVL.

This clonotype showed up just once. The chain joins TRBV19 to TRBJ2-7; 7 bases match TRBD2. Trimming took 5 bases from V and 6 from J; bases not matched to a gene: 7. The CDR3 sequence is 13 residues long. Germline CDR1 is LNHDA and CDR2 is SQIVND (reference sequence). CDR3 amino acids: CASSRGGRGEQYF. CDR3 sequence (DNA): TGTGCCAGTAGTCGGGGCGGGAGAGGCGAGCAGTACTTC. The full variable domain, with the rest looked up from reference TRBV19 and TRBJ2-7, is DGGITQSPKYLFRKEGQNVTLSCEQNLNHDAMYWYRQDPGQGLRLIYYSQIVNDFQKGDIAEGYSVSREKKESFPLTVTSAQKNPTAFYLCASSRGGRGEQYFGPGTRLTVT.

The chain recombines TRBV2 with TRBJ1-1; unclear D gene. V was shortened by 5 bases and J by 1 base, with 11 bases between the two germline ends. The germline gives CDR1 SNHLY, CDR2 FYNNEI. The CDR3 extends over 14 amino acids. CDR3: CASSRTYQNTEAFF. CDR3 DNA sequence: TGTGCCAGCAGTAGGACGTACCAGAACACTGAAGCTTTCTTT.